These T cell receptor beta chains were read from a single sample in a study of cytomegalovirus exposure and HLA in healthy donors. TCRdb's table, derived via immunoSEQ multiplex PCR, lists solely in-frame clones and lacks some. The sample includes some 80,000 clones, roughly 96% seen only once; the top ten take roughly 1.3%. Material for sequencing was PBMCs. Every receptor here comes from a woman aged 18-29 years in good health and CMV-seronegative. CDR3s include the opening cysteine and the closing phenylalanine or tryptophan. A D gene is named only where the DNA matches it firmly. A row's size may be missing; if present it is once, few, many or a size class.

V gene: TRBV19
clone size: .
J gene: TRBJ1-5
D gene: .
CDR3 protein: CASSKTGSNQPQHF
CDR3 DNA: TGTGCCAGTAGTAAGACAGGATCCAATCAGCCCCAGCATTTT

V gene: TRBV4-2
clone size: .
J gene: TRBJ2-7
D gene: .
CDR3 protein: CASSQDAGGSYEQYF
CDR3 DNA: TGTGCCAGCAGCCAAGATGCAGGTGGGTCCTACGAGCAGTACTTC

V gene: TRBV19
clone size: once
J gene: TRBJ2-1
D gene: .
CDR3 protein: CASAIEGGMYNEQFF
CDR3 DNA: TGTGCCAGTGCTATAGAGGGAGGAATGTACAATGAGCAGTTCTTC

V gene: TRBV9
clone size: once
J gene: TRBJ2-3
D gene: TRBD1
CDR3 protein: CASSGTGTSTDTQYF
CDR3 DNA: TGTGCCAGCAGTGGGACAGGGACTAGCACAGATACGCAGTATTTT

V gene: TRBV15
clone size: .
J gene: TRBJ1-1
D gene: .
CDR3 protein: CATSRDPAAPGKAFF
CDR3 DNA: TGTGCCACCAGCAGAGATCCGGCAGCACCGGGGAAAGCTTTCTTT

V gene: TRBV20-1
clone size: .
J gene: TRBJ2-7
D gene: .
CDR3 protein: CSVPVGDEQYF
CDR3 DNA: TGCAGTGTCCCTGTCGGGGACGAGCAGTACTTC

V gene: TRBV7-7
clone size: .
J gene: TRBJ2-1
D gene: TRBD2
CDR3 protein: CASSTSAPTSGRPYNEQFF
CDR3 DNA: TGTGCCAGCAGCACCAGCGCCCCAACTAGCGGGAGGCCCTACAATGAGCAGTTCTTC

V gene: TRBV7-6
clone size: .
J gene: TRBJ2-1
D gene: TRBD2
CDR3 protein: CASSLVQSGTRSYEQFF
CDR3 DNA: TGTGCCAGCAGCTTAGTGCAGTCGGGGACTAGGAGTTATGAGCAGTTCTTC

V gene: TRBV18
clone size: .
J gene: TRBJ2-1
D gene: TRBD2
CDR3 protein: CASSPPAGLYDEQFF
CDR3 DNA: TGTGCCAGCTCACCACCGGCGGGACTATACGATGAGCAGTTCTTC

V gene: TRBV19
clone size: .
J gene: TRBJ2-7
D gene: TRBD1
CDR3 protein: CASSGQGAFYEQYF
CDR3 DNA: TGTGCCAGTTCAGGACAGGGGGCCTTCTACGAGCAGTACTTC

V gene: TRBV5-1
clone size: .
J gene: TRBJ2-3
D gene: .
CDR3 protein: CASTDFTLVLGTDTQYF
CDR3 DNA: TGCGCCAGCACAGATTTTACCCTAGTTTTGGGTACAGATACGCAGTATTTT

V gene: TRBV25-1
clone size: .
J gene: TRBJ2-3
D gene: .
CDR3 protein: CASPHLPFRTGGTDTQYF
CDR3 DNA: TGTGCCAGCCCCCATCTCCCCTTCAGGACGGGAGGCACAGATACGCAGTATTTT

V gene: TRBV7-9
clone size: .
J gene: TRBJ2-2
D gene: .
CDR3 protein: CASSLDAWTVNTGELFF
CDR3 DNA: TGTGCCAGCAGCTTAGATGCATGGACAGTGAACACCGGGGAGCTGTTTTTT

V gene: TRBV29-1
clone size: .
J gene: TRBJ2-7
D gene: .
CDR3 protein: CSVEDPSGFYEQYF
CDR3 DNA: TGCAGCGTTGAAGATCCCTCCGGGTTCTACGAGCAGTACTTC

V gene: TRBV2
clone size: once
J gene: TRBJ1-4
D gene: TRBD1
CDR3 protein: CASSELGTGIWEKLFF
CDR3 DNA: TGTGCCAGCAGTGAACTAGGGACAGGGATATGGGAAAAACTGTTTTTT

V gene: TRBV30
clone size: .
J gene: TRBJ2-5
D gene: .
CDR3 protein: CAWRAAGALGETQYF
CDR3 DNA: TGTGCCTGGAGGGCCGCAGGGGCTTTGGGAGAGACCCAGTACTTC

V gene: TRBV19
clone size: .
J gene: TRBJ2-2
D gene: TRBD1
CDR3 protein: CASSRATGSANTGELFF
CDR3 DNA: TGTGCCAGTAGCCGAGCGACAGGGTCCGCGAACACCGGGGAGCTGTTTTTT

V gene: TRBV19
clone size: .
J gene: TRBJ2-7
D gene: .
CDR3 protein: CASSIILGVERVYEQYF
CDR3 DNA: TGTGCCAGTAGTATAATTCTCGGGGTAGAAAGGGTCTACGAGCAGTACTTC

V gene: TRBV14
clone size: .
J gene: TRBJ1-4
D gene: .
CDR3 protein: CASSQGGGGEKLFF
CDR3 DNA: TGTGCCAGCAGCCAAGGCGGCGGGGGGGAAAAACTGTTTTTT

V gene: TRBV2
clone size: .
J gene: TRBJ2-1
D gene: TRBD1
CDR3 protein: CASSEGTGTLGEQFF
CDR3 DNA: TGTGCCAGCAGTGAAGGGACAGGGACATTGGGTGAGCAGTTCTTC

V gene: TRBV27
clone size: once
J gene: TRBJ2-1
D gene: TRBD2
CDR3 protein: CASRGLVEYNEQFF
CDR3 DNA: TGTGCCAGCAGAGGACTAGTAGAATACAATGAGCAGTTCTTC

V gene: TRBV18
clone size: .
J gene: TRBJ1-1
D gene: TRBD1
CDR3 protein: CASSPPAGGWNTEAFF
CDR3 DNA: TGTGCCAGCTCACCACCGGCAGGGGGTTGGAACACTGAAGCTTTCTTT

V gene: TRBV6-1
clone size: .
J gene: TRBJ2-7
D gene: TRBD2
CDR3 protein: CASSLLAGFTYEQYF
CDR3 DNA: TGTGCCAGCAGCCTACTAGCGGGCTTTACCTACGAGCAGTACTTC

V gene: TRBV6-5
clone size: few
J gene: TRBJ1-1
D gene: .
CDR3 protein: CASSYSTGMNTEAFF
CDR3 DNA: TGTGCCAGCAGTTACTCGACAGGCATGAACACTGAAGCTTTCTTT

V gene: TRBV15
clone size: once
J gene: TRBJ2-1
D gene: TRBD1
CDR3 protein: CATSRFPGQGTYNEQFF
CDR3 DNA: TGTGCCACCAGCAGATTCCCGGGACAGGGCACCTACAATGAGCAGTTCTTC

V gene: TRBV6-5
clone size: .
J gene: TRBJ1-6
D gene: .
CDR3 protein: CASSYSHRLRDSPLHF
CDR3 DNA: TGTGCCAGCAGTTACTCCCACAGGTTAAGGGATTCACCCCTCCACTTT

V gene: TRBV5-4
clone size: .
J gene: TRBJ2-3
D gene: .
CDR3 protein: CASSLVVGPTDTQYF
CDR3 DNA: TGTGCCAGCAGCTTAGTGGTTGGCCCCACAGATACGCAGTATTTT

V gene: TRBV7-9
clone size: .
J gene: TRBJ1-1
D gene: TRBD1
CDR3 protein: CASSLGDRAGTEAFF
CDR3 DNA: TGTGCCAGCAGCTTGGGGGACAGGGCGGGGACTGAAGCTTTCTTT

V gene: TRBV5-4
clone size: .
J gene: TRBJ2-2
D gene: .
CDR3 protein: CASSQGTGELFF
CDR3 DNA: TGTGCCAGCAGCCAGGGGACCGGGGAGCTGTTTTTT

V gene: TRBV2
clone size: .
J gene: TRBJ2-1
D gene: .
CDR3 protein: CATRSYNEQFF
CDR3 DNA: TGTGCCACCCGCTCCTACAATGAGCAGTTCTTC

V gene: TRBV7-9
clone size: .
J gene: TRBJ2-5
D gene: .
CDR3 protein: CASSLGTDLRAQYF
CDR3 DNA: TGTGCCAGCAGCTTAGGGACAGACCTCCGGGCCCAGTACTTC

V gene: TRBV18
clone size: .
J gene: TRBJ2-5
D gene: .
CDR3 protein: CASSPYREETQYF
CDR3 DNA: TGTGCCAGCTCACCATACAGGGAAGAGACCCAGTACTTC

V gene: TRBV15
clone size: .
J gene: TRBJ2-7
D gene: .
CDR3 protein: CATSRDLRTSFYEQYF
CDR3 DNA: TGTGCCACCAGCAGAGATCTGAGAACTTCCTTCTACGAGCAGTACTTC

V gene: TRBV27
clone size: .
J gene: TRBJ2-2
D gene: .
CDR3 protein: CASRRDFQNTGELFF
CDR3 DNA: TGTGCCAGCAGGCGGGACTTCCAGAACACCGGGGAGCTGTTTTTT

V gene: TRBV27
clone size: .
J gene: TRBJ1-1
D gene: .
CDR3 protein: CASRTQGSGVTEAFF
CDR3 DNA: TGTGCCAGCAGGACCCAGGGTTCGGGTGTCACTGAAGCTTTCTTT

V gene: TRBV7-9
clone size: .
J gene: TRBJ1-5
D gene: .
CDR3 protein: CASSSFPGQPQHF
CDR3 DNA: TGTGCCAGCAGCTCTTTCCCCGGTCAGCCCCAGCATTTT

V gene: TRBV14
clone size: .
J gene: TRBJ2-3
D gene: TRBD2
CDR3 protein: CASSHVGLAGAPSTDTQYF
CDR3 DNA: TGTGCCAGCAGCCATGTAGGGCTAGCGGGTGCCCCTAGCACAGATACGCAGTATTTT

V gene: TRBV9
clone size: .
J gene: TRBJ2-3
D gene: .
CDR3 protein: CASSVSDSDTQYF
CDR3 DNA: TGTGCCAGCAGCGTCTCAGATTCAGATACGCAGTATTTT

V gene: TRBV29-1
clone size: .
J gene: TRBJ2-1
D gene: .
CDR3 protein: CSYSWTTIGEQFF
CDR3 DNA: TGCAGCTACTCTTGGACTACCATTGGGGAGCAGTTCTTC

V gene: TRBV2
clone size: .
J gene: TRBJ2-5
D gene: .
CDR3 protein: CASSIWRDQETQYF
CDR3 DNA: TGTGCCAGCTCGATTTGGCGGGACCAAGAGACCCAGTACTTC

V gene: TRBV28
clone size: .
J gene: TRBJ1-5
D gene: .
CDR3 protein: CASSLGGGSNQPQHF
CDR3 DNA: TGTGCCAGCAGTTTAGGGGGGGGTAGCAATCAGCCCCAGCATTTT